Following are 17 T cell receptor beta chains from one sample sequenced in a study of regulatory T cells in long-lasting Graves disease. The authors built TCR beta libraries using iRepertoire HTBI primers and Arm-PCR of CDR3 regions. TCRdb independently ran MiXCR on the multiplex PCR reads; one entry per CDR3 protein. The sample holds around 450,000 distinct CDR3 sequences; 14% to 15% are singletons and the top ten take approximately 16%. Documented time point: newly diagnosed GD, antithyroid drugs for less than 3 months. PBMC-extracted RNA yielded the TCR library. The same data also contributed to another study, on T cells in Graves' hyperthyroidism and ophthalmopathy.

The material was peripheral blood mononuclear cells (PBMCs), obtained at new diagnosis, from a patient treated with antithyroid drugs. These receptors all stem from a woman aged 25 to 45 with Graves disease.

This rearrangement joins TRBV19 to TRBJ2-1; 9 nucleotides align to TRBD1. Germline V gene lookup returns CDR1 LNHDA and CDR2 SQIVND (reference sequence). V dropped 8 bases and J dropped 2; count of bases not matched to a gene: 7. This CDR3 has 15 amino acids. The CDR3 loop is CASSLDRGAYNEQFF. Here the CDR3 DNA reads TGTGCCAGTTCATTGGACAGGGGAGCCTACAATGAGCAGTTCTTC.

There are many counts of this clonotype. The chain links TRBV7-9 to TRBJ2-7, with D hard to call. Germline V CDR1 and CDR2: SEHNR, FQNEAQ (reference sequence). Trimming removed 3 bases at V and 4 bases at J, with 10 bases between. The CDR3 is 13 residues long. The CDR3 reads CASSLPAQYEQYF. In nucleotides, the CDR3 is TGTGCCAGCAGCTTGCCAGCGCAATACGAGCAGTACTTC. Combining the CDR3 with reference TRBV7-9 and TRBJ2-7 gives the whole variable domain DTGVSQNPRHKITKRGQNVTFRCDPISEHNRLYWYRQTLGQGPEFLTYFQNEAQLEKSRLLSDRFSAERPKGSFSTLEIQRTEQGDSAMYLCASSLPAQYEQYFGPGTRLTVT.

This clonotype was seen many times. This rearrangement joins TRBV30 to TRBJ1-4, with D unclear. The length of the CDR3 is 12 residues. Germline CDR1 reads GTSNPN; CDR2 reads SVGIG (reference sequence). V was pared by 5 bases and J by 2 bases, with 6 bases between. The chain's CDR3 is CAWARTNEKLFF. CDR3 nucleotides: TGTGCCTGGGCCCGGACTAATGAAAAACTGTTTTTT. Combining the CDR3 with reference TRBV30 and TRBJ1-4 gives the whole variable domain SQTIHQWPATLVQPVGSPLSLECTVEGTSNPNLYWYRQAAGRGLQLLFYSVGIGQISSEVPQNLSASRPQDRQFILSSKKLLLSDSGFYLCAWARTNEKLFFGSGTQLSVL.

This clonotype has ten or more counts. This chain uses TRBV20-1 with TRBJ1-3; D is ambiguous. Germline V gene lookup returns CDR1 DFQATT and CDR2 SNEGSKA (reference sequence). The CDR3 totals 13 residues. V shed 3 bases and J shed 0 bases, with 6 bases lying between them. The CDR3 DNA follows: TGCAGTGCTAGGTTTGGCTCTGGAAACACCATATATTTT. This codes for CSARFGSGNTIYF.

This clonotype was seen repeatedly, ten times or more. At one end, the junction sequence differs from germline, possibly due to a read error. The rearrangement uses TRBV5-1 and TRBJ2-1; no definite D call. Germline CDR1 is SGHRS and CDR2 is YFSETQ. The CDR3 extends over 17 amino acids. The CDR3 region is CASSFGLDSYAYNEQFF. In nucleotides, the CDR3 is TGTGCCAGCAGCTTCGGGCTAGATTCCTACGCCTACAATGAGCAGTTCTTC.

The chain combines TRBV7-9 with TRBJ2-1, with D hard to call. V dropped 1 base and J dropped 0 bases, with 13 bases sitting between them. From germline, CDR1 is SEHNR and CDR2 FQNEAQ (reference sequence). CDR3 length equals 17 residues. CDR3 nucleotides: TGTGCCAGCAGCTTAGATTTCGGTAGAAGCTCCTACAATGAGCAGTTCTTC. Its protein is CASSLDFGRSSYNEQFF.

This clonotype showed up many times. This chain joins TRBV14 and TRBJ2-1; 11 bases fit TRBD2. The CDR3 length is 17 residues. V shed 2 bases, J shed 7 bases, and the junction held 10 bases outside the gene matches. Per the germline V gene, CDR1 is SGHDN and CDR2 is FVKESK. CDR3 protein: CASSQLPTSGRRNEQFF. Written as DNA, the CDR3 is TGTGCCAGCAGCCAATTACCTACTAGCGGGAGACGGAATGAGCAGTTCTTC.

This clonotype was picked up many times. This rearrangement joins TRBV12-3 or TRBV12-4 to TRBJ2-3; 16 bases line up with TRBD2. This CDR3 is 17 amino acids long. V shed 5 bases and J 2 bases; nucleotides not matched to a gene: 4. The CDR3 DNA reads TGTGCCAGCAGTACTGGGACTAGCGGGAGGGACACAGATACGCAGTATTTT. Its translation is CASSTGTSGRDTDTQYF.

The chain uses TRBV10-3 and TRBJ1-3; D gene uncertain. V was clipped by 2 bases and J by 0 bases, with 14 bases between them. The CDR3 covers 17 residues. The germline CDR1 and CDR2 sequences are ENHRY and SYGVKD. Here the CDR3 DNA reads TGTGCCATCAGTGAGACGAGCACCCACAGCTCTGGAAACACCATATATTTT. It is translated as CAISETSTHSSGNTIYF.

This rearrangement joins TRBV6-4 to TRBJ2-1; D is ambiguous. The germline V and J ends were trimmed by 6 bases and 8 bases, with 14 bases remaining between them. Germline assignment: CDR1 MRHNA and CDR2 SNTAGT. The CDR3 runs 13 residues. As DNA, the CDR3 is TGTGCCAGCAGCGGAGCCCCTCAAGATGAGCAGTTCTTC. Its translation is CASSGAPQDEQFF.

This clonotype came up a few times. The CDR3 DNA reads as TGTGCCAGCTCACACTGGGGGGGCCGGGCGAACACTGAAGCTTTCTTT. Protein sequence: CASSHWGGRANTEAFF. This chain connects TRBV27 to TRBJ1-1, with a weak D call TRBD1 (6 bases). Looked up from germline, CDR1 is MNHEY and CDR2 is SMNVEV (reference sequence). The V gene lost 8 bases and the J gene lost 1 base, with 20 bases spanning the gap. The CDR3 has 16 amino acids.

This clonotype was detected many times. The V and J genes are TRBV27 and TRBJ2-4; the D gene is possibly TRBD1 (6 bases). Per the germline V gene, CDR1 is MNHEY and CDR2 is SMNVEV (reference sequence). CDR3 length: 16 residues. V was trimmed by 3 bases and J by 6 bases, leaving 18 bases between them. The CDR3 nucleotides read TGTGCCAGCAGTTTCTCGGGACACCCGGCATCAAACATTCAGTACTTC. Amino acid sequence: CASSFSGHPASNIQYF.

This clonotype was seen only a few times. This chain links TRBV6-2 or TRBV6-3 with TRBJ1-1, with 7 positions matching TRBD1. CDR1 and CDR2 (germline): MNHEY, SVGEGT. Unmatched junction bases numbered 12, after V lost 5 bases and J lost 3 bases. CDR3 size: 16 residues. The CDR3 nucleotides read TGTGCCAGCAGTCGGGTCCACAGGGGATCCGACACTGAAGCTTTCTTT. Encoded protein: CASSRVHRGSDTEAFF.

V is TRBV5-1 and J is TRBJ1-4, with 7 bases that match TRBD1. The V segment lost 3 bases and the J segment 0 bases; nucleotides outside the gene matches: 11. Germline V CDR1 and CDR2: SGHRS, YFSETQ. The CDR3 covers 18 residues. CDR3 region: CASSSRGTETSTNEKLFF. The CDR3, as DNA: TGCGCCAGCAGCTCCCGGGGGACAGAGACTTCAACTAATGAAAAACTGTTTTTT.

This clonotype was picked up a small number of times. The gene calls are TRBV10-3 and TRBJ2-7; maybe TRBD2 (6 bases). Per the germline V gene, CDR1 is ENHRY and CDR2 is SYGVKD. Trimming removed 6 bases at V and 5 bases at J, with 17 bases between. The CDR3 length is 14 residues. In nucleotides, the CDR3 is TGTGCCATCAGCGCCACTAGCATCGGCGACGAGCAGTACTTC. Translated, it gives CAISATSIGDEQYF.

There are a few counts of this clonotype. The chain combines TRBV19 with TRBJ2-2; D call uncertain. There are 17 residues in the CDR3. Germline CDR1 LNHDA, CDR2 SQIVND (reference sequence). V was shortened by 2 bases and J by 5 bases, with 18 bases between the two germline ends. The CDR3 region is CASSITGVAVGTGELFF. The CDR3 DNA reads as TGTGCCAGTAGTATAACTGGGGTTGCTGTTGGGACCGGGGAGCTGTTTTTT. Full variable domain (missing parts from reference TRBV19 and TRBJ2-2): DGGITQSPKYLFRKEGQNVTLSCEQNLNHDAMYWYRQDPGQGLRLIYYSQIVNDFQKGDIAEGYSVSREKKESFPLTVTSAQKNPTAFYLCASSITGVAVGTGELFFGEGSRLTVL.

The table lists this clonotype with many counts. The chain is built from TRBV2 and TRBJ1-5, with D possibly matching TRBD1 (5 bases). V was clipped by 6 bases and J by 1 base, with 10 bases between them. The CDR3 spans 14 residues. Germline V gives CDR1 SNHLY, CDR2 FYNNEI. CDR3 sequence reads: CASSARQSNQPQHF. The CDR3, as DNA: TGTGCCAGCAGCGCTAGACAGAGCAATCAGCCCCAGCATTTT.